The 3 T cell receptor beta chains given below trace back to one sample, sequenced in a study of tumor-infiltrating lymphocytes in localized non-small cell lung cancer. The assay was immunoSEQ multiplex PCR, and TCRdb's table has in-frame clones only and misses some. The sample shows some 14,000 clones, roughly two thirds of them seen only once. The sample taken for sequencing was lung tumor tissue. The receptor source for this set is a human donor with non-small cell lung cancer.

V usage is TRBV7-9 and J usage is TRBJ1-2; D unresolved. The CDR3 has 13 residues. V dropped 4 bases and J dropped 1 base, with 7 bases sitting between them. Per germline, CDR1 SEHNR and CDR2 FQNEAQ (reference sequence). DNA of the CDR3: TGTGCCAGCAGCTCCGAATTTAACTATGGCTACACCTTC. Protein product: CASSSEFNYGYTF. Full variable domain (remainder filled in from reference TRBV7-9 and TRBJ1-2): DTGVSQNPRHKITKRGQNVTFRCDPISEHNRLYWYRQTLGQGPEFLTYFQNEAQLEKSRLLSDRFSAERPKGSFSTLEIQRTEQGDSAMYLCASSSEFNYGYTFGSGTRLTVV.

This chain connects TRBV29-1 to TRBJ1-4, with D possibly TRBD1 on 5 matching bases. The CDR3 sequence is 11 residues long. V lost 8 bases and J 8 bases, leaving 12 bases between the germline ends. Looked up from germline, CDR1 is SQVTM and CDR2 is ANQGSEA. In nucleotides, the CDR3 is TGCAGCTTCATTAGGGGAGAAAAACTGTTTTTT. Translating it yields CSFIRGEKLFF.

The DNA of the CDR3 is TGTGCCAGCAGCCAACCCCGGGACAGCTCCTATGGCTACACCTTC. Translating it yields CASSQPRDSSYGYTF. The chain is built from TRBV4-2 and TRBJ1-2; TRBD1 matches at 7 bases. V was clipped by 2 bases and J by 4 bases; unmatched bases: 7. Germline V gene lookup returns CDR1 LGHNA and CDR2 YNFKEQ. This CDR3 region has 15 residues.